Sequencing of this T cell receptor (beta chain) was carried out in a study of blood T cell repertoires in COVID-19. At the level of the study: From T cells, B-cell-depleted T cells, or PBMCs came the material, which was cDNA or gDNA.

Losses at the gene ends were 1 base for V and 11 bases for J; bases not matched to a gene: 6. There are 16 residues in the CDR3. Germline V lookup: CDR1 LGHDT, CDR2 YNNKEL (reference sequence). As handled by the study authors: Estimated nucleated cell counts came from reference gene primer amplification. Data came from immunoSEQ multiplex PCR; TCRdb stores just in-frame clones and leaves some out. That table gives V, J and clone size, and the DNA gave D and trimming. The sample holds 95,000 to 150,000 clones, around 70% seen once. The TCR comes from an older man with COVID-19, enrolled during active disease. Sequenced input: peripheral blood. This chain links TRBV3-1 (or the pseudogene TRBV3-2) with TRBJ2-3, with 16 bases that match TRBD2. CDR3 protein: CASSQAGTSGRAEQYF. The DNA for the CDR3 is TGTGCCAGCAGCCAAGCTGGGACTAGCGGGAGGGCGGAGCAGTATTTT.